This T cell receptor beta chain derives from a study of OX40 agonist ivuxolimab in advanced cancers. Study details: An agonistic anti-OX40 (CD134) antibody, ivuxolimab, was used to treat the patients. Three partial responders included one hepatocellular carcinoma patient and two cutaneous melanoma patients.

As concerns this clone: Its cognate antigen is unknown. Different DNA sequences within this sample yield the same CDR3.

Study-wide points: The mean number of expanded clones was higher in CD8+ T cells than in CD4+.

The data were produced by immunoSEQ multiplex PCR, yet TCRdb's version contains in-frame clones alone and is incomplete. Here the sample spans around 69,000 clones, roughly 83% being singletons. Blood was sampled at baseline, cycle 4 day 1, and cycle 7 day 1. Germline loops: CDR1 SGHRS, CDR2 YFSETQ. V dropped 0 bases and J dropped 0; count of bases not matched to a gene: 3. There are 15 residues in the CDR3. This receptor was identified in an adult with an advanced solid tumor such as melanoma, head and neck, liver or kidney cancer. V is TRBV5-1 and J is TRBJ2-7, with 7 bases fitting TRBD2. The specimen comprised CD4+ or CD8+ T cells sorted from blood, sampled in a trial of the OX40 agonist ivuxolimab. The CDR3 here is CASSLAGGSSYEQYF. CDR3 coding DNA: TGCGCCAGCAGCTTGGCGGGGGGTAGCTCCTACGAGCAGTACTTC.